This entry is about one T cell receptor (beta chain). One junction end disagrees with the germline gene, perhaps due to a read error. The sample originates from a study of blood T cell repertoires in COVID-19. Study-wide background: Acute-phase and convalescent COVID-19 samples originated in the United States, Italy and Spain.

TCRdb's table, derived via immunoSEQ multiplex PCR, lists solely in-frame clones and lacks some. This table holds about 280,000 clones, about 90% found once. The CDR3 sequence is 11 residues long. CDR1 is LGHDT, CDR2 YNNKEL, per germline (reference sequence). The chain uses TRBV3-1 (or the pseudogene TRBV3-2) and TRBJ1-4; unclear D gene. The clonotype was recovered from a woman under 40 who had recovered from COVID-19. The material sequenced was peripheral blood. The CDR3 region has the DNA TGTGCCAGCAGCCAAGGGCGGGCGACCTGGTTT. It yields the protein CASSQGRATWF.